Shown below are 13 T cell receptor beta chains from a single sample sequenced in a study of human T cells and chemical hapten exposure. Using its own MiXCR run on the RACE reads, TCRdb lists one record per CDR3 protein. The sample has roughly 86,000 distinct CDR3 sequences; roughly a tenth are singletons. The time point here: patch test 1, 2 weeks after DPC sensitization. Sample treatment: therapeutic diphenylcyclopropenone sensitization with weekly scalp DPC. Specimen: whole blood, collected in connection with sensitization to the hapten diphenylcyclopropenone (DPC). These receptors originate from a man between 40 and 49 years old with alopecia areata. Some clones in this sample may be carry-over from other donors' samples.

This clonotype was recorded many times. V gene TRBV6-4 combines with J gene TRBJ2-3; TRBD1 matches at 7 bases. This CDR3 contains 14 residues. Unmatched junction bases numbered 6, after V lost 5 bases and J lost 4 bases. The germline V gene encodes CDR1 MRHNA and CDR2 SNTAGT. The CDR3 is CASSRDSGADTQYF. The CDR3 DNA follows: TGTGCCAGCAGTCGGGACAGTGGAGCAGATACGCAGTATTTT.

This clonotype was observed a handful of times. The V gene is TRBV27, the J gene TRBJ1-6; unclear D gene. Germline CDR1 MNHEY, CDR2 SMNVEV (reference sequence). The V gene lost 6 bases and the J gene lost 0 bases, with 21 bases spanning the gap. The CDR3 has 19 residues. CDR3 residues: CASSKIIGRMSSYNSPLHF. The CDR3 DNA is TGTGCCAGCAGCAAAATTATCGGCAGGATGAGCTCCTATAATTCACCCCTCCACTTT.

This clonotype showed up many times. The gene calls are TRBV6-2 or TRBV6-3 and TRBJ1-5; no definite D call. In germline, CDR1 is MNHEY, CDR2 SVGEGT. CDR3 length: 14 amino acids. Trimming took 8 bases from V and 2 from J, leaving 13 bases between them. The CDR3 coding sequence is TGTGCCAGCCTACCGGGCGCGGGCAATCAGCCCCAGCATTTT. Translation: CASLPGAGNQPQHF.

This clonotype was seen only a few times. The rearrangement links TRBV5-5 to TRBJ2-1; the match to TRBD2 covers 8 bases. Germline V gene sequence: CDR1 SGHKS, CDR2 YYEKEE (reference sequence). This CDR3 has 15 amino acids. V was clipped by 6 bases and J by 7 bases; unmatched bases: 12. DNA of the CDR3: TGTGCCAGCACAACTCCGGGGACTAGGGGGAATGAGCAGTTCTTC. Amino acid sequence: CASTTPGTRGNEQFF.

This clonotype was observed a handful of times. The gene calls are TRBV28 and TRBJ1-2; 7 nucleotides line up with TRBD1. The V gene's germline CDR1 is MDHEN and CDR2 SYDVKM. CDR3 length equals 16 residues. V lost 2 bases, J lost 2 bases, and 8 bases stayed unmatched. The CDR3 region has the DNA TGTGCCAGCAGTTTACGGGACAGTCTTGAGAACTATGGCTACACCTTC. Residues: CASSLRDSLENYGYTF.

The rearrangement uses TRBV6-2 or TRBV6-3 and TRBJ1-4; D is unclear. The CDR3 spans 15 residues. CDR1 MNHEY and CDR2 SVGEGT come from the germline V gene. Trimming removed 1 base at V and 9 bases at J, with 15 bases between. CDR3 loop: CASSYLGPLGKKLFF. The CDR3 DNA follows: TGTGCCAGCAGTTACTTGGGCCCCCTTGGTAAAAAACTGTTTTTT.

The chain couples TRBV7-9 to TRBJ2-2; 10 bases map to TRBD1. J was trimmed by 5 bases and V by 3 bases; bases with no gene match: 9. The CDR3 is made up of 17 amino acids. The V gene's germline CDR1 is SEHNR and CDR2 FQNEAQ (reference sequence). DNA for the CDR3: TGTGCCAGCAGCTTTAGACAGGGGGCTTCGAGTACCGGGGAGCTGTTTTTT. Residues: CASSFRQGASSTGELFF.

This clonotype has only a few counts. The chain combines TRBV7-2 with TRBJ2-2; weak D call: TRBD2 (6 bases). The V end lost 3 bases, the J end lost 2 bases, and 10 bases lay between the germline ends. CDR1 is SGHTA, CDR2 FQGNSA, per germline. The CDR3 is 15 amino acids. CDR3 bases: TGTGCCAGCAGCTTCCTCGGGGGAAACACCGGGGAGCTGTTTTTT. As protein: CASSFLGGNTGELFF.

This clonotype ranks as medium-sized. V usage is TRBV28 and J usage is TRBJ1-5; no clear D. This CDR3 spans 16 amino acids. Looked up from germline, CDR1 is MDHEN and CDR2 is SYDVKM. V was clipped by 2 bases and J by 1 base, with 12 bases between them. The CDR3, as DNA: TGTGCCAGCAGTTTAAGTCCGGGAAGGAGCAATCAGCCCCAGCATTTT. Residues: CASSLSPGRSNQPQHF.

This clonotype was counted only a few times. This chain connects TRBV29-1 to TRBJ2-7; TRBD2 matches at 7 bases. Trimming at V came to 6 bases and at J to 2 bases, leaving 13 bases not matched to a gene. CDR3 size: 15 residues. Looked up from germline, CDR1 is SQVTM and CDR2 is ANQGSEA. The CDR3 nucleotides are TGCAGCGTGAAGACGGACGGCGGGGGAACCTACGAGCAGTACTTC. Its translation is CSVKTDGGGTYEQYF.

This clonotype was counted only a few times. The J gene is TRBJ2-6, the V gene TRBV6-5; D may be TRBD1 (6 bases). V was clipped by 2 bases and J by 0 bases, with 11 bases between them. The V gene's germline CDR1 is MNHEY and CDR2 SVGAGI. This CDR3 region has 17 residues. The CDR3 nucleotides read TGTGCCAGCAGTTACAATACAGGGAGCTCTGGGGCCAACGTCCTGACTTTC. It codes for CASSYNTGSSGANVLTF.

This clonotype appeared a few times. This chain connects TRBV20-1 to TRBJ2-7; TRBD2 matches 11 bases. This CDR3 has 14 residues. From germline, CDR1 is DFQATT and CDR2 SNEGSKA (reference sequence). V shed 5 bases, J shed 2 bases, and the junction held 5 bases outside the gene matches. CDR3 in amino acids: CSARVTSGAYEQYF. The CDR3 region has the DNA TGCAGTGCTCGGGTGACTAGCGGGGCCTACGAGCAGTACTTC.

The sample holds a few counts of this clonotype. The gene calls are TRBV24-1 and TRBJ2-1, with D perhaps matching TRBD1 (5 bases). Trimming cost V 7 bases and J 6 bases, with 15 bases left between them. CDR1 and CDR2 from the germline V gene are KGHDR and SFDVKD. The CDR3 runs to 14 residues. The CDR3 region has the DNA TGTGCCACCAGCCATTACAGGCTCGCCAATGAGCAGTTCTTC. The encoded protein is CATSHYRLANEQFF.